This entry concerns a single TCR beta chain. This entry is derived from a study of blood T cell repertoires in COVID-19. Looking at the study overall: PBMCs, B-cell-depleted T cells, or T cells were the source of the cDNA or gDNA that made up the material.

Authors' processing steps: Amplification of reference gene primers was used by the study to estimate nucleated cell counts. Clones were read by immunoSEQ multiplex PCR, and TCRdb kept only the in-frame ones, dropping some. The DNA gave D and trimming, while V, J and clone size come from that table. The sample consists of about 160,000 clones, roughly 87% of them appearing once. The CDR3 sequence is 16 residues long. Trimming took 4 bases from V and 2 from J, leaving 15 bases between them. Germline lookup yields CDR1 LNHDA and CDR2 SQIVND (reference sequence). V usage is TRBV19 and J usage is TRBJ1-3; weak D call: TRBD1 (6 bases). The sample consisted of peripheral blood. This receptor was identified in a woman in her fifties or sixties who had recovered from COVID-19. This CDR3 reads CASSTPRNRAGNTIYF. CDR3 DNA sequence: TGTGCCAGTAGTACCCCGAGGAACAGGGCTGGAAACACCATATATTTT. The full variable domain, completed using reference TRBV19 and TRBJ1-3, is DGGITQSPKYLFRKEGQNVTLSCEQNLNHDAMYWYRQDPGQGLRLIYYSQIVNDFQKGDIAEGYSVSREKKESFPLTVTSAQKNPTAFYLCASSTPRNRAGNTIYFGEGSWLTVV.